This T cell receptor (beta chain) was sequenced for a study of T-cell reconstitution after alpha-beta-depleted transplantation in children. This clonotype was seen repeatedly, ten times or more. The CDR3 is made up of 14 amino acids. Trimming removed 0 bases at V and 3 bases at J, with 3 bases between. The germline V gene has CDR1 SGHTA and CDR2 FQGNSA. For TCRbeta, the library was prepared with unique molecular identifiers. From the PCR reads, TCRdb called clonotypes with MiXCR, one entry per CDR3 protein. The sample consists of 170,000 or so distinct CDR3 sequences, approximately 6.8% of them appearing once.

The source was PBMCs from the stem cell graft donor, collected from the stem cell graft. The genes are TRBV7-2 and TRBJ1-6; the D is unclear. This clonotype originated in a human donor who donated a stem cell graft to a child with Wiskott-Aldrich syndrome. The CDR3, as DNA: TGTGCCAGCAGCTTAGCCCTCTATAATTCACCCCTCCACTTT. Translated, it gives CASSLALYNSPLHF.